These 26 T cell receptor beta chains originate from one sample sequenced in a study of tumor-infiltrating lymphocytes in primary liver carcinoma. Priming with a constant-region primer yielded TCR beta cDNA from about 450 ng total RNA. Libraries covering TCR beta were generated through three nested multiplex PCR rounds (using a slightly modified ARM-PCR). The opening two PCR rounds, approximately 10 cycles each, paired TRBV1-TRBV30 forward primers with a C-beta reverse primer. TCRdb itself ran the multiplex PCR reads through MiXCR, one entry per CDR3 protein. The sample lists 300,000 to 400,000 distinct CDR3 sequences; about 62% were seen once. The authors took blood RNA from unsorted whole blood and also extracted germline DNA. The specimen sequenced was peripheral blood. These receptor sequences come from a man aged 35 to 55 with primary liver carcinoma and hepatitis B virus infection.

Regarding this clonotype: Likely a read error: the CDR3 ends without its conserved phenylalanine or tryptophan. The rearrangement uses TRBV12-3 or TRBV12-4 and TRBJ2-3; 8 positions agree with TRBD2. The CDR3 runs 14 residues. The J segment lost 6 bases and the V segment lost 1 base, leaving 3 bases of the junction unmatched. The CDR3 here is CASSLGREGDTQYI. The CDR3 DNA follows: TGTGCCAGCAGTTTAGGTCGGGAGGGGGATACGCAGTATATT.

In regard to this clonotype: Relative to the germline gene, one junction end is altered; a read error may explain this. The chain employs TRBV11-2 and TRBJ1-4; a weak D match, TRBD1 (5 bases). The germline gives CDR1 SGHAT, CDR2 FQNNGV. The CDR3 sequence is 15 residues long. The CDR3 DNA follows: TGTACCAGCAGCTTAGGGACCGCCGTGAATGAAAAACTCTTTTTT. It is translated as CTSSLGTAVNEKLFF.

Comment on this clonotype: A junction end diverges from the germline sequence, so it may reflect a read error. Written as DNA, the CDR3 is TGTGCCAGCAGCGCACTCTCGGGGGGGAGCACTGAAGTTTTCTTT. Protein product: CASSALSGGSTEVFF. V usage is TRBV7-8 and J usage is TRBJ1-1, with a weak D call TRBD1 (5 bases). CDR1 is SGHVS and CDR2 is FQNEAQ in the germline V gene. This CDR3 has 15 residues.

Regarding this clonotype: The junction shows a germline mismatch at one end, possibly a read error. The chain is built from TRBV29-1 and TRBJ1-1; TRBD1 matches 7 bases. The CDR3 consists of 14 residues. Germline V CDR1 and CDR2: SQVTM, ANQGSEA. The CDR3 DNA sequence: TGCCGCGTTGGCCCCGACAGGGTGAACACTGAAGCTTTCTTT. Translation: CRVGPDRVNTEAFF.

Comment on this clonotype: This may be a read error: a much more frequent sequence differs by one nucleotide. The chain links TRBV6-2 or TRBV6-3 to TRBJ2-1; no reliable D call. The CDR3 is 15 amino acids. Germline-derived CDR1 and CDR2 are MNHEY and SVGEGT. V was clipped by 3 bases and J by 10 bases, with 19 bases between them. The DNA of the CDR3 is TGTGCCAGCAGTTATTCTTTGCTGGTGGTGGGAGAGCAGTTCTTC. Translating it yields CASSYSLLVVGEQFF.

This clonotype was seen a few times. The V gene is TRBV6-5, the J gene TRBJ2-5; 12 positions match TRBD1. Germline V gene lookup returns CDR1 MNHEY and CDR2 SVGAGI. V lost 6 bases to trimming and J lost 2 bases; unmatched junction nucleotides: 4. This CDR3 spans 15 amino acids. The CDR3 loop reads CASRGTGGPQETQYF. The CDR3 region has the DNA TGTGCCAGCAGGGGGACAGGGGGCCCTCAAGAGACCCAGTACTTC.

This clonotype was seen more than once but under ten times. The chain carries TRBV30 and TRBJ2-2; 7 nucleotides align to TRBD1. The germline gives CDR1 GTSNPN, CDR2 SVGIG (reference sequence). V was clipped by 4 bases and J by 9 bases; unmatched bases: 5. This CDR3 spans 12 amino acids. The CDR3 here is CAWTLRGRELFF. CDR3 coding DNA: TGTGCCTGGACCCTCAGGGGGAGGGAGCTGTTTTTT.

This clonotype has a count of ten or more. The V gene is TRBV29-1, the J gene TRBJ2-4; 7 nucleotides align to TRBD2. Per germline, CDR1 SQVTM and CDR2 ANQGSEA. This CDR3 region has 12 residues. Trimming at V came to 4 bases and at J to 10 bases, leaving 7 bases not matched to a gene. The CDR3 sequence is CSVAKREGIQYF. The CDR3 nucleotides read TGCAGCGTTGCTAAGCGGGAAGGGATTCAGTACTTC.

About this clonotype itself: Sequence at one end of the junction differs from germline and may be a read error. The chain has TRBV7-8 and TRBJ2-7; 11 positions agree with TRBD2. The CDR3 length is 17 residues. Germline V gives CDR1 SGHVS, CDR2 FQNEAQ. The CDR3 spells CASSTPWTSGLSYEQYF. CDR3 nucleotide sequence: TGTGCAAGCAGCACCCCTTGGACTAGCGGGTTATCCTACGAGCAGTACTTC.

DNA of the CDR3: TGTGCCAGCAGCAATTTGGACAGGGTATTCTACGAGCAGTACTTC. Its translation is CASSNLDRVFYEQYF. V is TRBV21-1 and J is TRBJ2-7; the listed D gene, TRBD1, was not tested against the DNA. TRBV21-1 is a pseudogene. The CDR3 loop spans 15 amino acids.

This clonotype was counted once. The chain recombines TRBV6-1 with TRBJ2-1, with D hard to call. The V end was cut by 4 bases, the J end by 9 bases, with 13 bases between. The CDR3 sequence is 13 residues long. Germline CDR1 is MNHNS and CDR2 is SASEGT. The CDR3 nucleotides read TGTGCCAGCAGTGCCCCCGGCGTGGGTGAGCAGTTCTTC. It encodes CASSAPGVGEQFF.

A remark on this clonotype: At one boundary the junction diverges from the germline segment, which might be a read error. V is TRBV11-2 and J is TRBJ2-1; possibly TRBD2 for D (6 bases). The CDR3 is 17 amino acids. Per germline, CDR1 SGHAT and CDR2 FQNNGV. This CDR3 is CASSFGATGGVYNEQFF. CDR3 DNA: TGTGCCAGCAGCTTTGGGGCTACAGGAGGGGTGTACAATGAGCAGTTCTTT.

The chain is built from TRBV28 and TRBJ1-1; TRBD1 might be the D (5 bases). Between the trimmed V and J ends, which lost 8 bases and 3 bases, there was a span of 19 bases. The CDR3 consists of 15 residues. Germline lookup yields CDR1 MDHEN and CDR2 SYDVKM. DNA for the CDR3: TGTGCCAGCCAATCGCCCGGGGCAGGGCACACTGAAGCTTTCTTT. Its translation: CASQSPGAGHTEAFF.

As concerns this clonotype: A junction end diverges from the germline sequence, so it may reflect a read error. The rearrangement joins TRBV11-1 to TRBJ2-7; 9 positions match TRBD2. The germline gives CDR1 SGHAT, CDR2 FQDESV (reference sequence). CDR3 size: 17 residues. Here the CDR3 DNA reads TGTGCCAGCAGCCGTCCTGCCTTAGCGGGAGTCAGCTACGGGCAGTACTTC. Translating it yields CASSRPALAGVSYGQYF. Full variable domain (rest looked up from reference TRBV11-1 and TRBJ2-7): EAEVAQSPRYKITEKSQAVAFWCDPISGHATLYWYRQILGQGPELLVQFQDESVVDDSQLPKDRFSAERLKGVDSTLKIQPAELGDSAMYLCASSRPALAGVSYGQYFGPGTRLTVT.

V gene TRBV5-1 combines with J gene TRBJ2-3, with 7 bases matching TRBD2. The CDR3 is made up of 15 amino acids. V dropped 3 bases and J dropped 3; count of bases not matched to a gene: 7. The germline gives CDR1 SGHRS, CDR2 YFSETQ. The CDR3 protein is CASSSGLVATDTQYF. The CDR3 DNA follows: TGCGCCAGCAGCTCTGGACTAGTGGCAACAGATACGCAGTATTTT.

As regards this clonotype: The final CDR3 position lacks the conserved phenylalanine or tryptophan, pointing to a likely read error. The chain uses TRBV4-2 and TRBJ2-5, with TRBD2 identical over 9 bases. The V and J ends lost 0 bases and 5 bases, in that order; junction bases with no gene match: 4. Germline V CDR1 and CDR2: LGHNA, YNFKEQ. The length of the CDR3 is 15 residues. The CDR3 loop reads CASSQERGGPETQYL. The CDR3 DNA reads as TGTGCCAGCAGCCAAGAGCGGGGGGGCCCTGAGACCCAGTACTTA.

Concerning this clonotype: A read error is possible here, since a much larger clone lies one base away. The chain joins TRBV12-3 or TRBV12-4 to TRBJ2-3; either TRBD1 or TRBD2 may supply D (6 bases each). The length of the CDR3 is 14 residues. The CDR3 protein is CASSPRGRKDAQYF. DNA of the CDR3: TGTGCCAGCAGCCCTCGGGGGCGGAAAGATGCGCAGTATTTT.

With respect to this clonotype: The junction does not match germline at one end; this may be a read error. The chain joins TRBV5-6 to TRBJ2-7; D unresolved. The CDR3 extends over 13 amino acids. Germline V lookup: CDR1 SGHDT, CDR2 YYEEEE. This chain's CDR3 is CTSSPRRPREQYF. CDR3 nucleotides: TGTACCAGCAGCCCCCGAAGACCACGGGAGCAGTACTTC.

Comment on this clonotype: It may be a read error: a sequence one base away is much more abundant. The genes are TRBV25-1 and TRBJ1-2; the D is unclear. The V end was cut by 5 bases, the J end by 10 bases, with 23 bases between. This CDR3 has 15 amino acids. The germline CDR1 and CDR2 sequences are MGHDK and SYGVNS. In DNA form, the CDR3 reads TGTGCCAGCAGTCCCCCCGGGGAGAAGGAATACGCCTACACCTTC. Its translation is CASSPPGEKEYAYTF.

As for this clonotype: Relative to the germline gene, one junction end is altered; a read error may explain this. This CDR3 reads CASHQGLNQPQHF. The CDR3 DNA follows: TGTGCCAGCCATCAGGGACTCAATCAGCCCCAACATTTT. The V and J genes are TRBV6-5 and TRBJ1-5; D is possibly TRBD1 (5 bases). Germline CDR1 MNHEY, CDR2 SVGAGI. This CDR3 has 13 residues.

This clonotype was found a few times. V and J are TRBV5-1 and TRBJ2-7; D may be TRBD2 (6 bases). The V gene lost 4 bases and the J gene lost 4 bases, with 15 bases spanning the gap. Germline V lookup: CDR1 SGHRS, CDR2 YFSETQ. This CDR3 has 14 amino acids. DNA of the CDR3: TGCGCCAGCAGCGGGACTCTGGGGGGATACGAGCAGTACTTC. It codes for CASSGTLGGYEQYF.

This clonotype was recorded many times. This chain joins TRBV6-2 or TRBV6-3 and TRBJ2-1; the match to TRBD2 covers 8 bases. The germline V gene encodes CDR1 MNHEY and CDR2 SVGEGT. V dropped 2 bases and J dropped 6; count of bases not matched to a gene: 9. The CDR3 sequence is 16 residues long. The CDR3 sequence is CASSYQAGGPPNEQFF. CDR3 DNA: TGTGCCAGCAGTTACCAGGCGGGAGGCCCTCCCAATGAGCAGTTCTTC.

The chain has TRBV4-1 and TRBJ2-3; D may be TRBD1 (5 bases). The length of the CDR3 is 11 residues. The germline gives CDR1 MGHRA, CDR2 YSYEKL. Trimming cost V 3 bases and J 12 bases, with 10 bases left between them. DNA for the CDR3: TGCGCCAGCAGCCAGACAGATGCACAGTATTTT. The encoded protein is CASSQTDAQYF.

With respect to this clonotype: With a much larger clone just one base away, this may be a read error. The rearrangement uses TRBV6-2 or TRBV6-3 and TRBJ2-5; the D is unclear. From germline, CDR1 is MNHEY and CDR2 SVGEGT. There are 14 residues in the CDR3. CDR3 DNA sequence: TGTGCCAACAGTTCTAGGGTGTACGAAGAGACCCAGTACTTC. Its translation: CANSSRVYEETQYF.

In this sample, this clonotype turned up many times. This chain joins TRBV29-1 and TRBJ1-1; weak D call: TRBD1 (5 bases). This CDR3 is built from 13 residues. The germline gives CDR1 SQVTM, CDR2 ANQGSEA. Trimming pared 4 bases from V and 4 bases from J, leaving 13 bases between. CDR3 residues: CSVVSWGSTEAFF. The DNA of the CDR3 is TGCAGCGTTGTAAGTTGGGGGAGCACTGAAGCTTTCTTT.

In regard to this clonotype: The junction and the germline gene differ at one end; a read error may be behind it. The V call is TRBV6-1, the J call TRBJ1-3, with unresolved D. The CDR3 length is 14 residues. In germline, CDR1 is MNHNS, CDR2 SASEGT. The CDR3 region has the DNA TGTGCCAGCAGGCCCCTTGACTCTGGAAACATCATATATTTT. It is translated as CASRPLDSGNIIYF.